These 25 T cell receptor beta chains share one sample of origin, sequenced in a study of T-cell reconstitution after alpha-beta-depleted transplantation in children. Unique molecular identifiers were built into the TCRbeta library. A single record per CDR3 protein comes from TCRdb applying MiXCR to the PCR reads. Here the sample spans 700,000 or so distinct CDR3 sequences, around 13% being singletons. The input for sequencing was PBMCs, taken before TCRalphabeta/CD19-depleted stem cell transplant. These receptors were collected from a girl aged 2-10 years with congenital amegakaryocytic thrombocytopenia, due to receive a stem cell transplant.

The chain's CDR3 is CASSGSLVAGPEKNIQYF. CDR3 nucleotide sequence: TGTGCCAGCAGTGGAAGTTTGGTAGCGGGACCGGAGAAAAACATTCAGTACTTC. J is TRBJ2-4 and V is TRBV2; TRBD2 agrees at 8 bases. The CDR3 has 18 residues. J gave up 4 bases and V 4 bases, and 15 bases lay outside the gene matches. The germline gives CDR1 SNHLY, CDR2 FYNNEI.

This clonotype was found a few times. The chain is built from TRBV7-9 and TRBJ2-7; D not resolved. Germline assignment: CDR1 SEHNR and CDR2 FQNEAQ (reference sequence). The CDR3 sequence is 13 residues long. V was pared by 4 bases and J by 4 bases, with 11 bases between. CDR3 bases: TGTGCCAGCAGCTCCGACCGTCGGTACGAGCAGTACTTC. It translates to CASSSDRRYEQYF.

The CDR3, as DNA: TGTGCCAGCACCCTGGGGGGGCCTCTCAATGAGCAGTTCTTC. Translated, it gives CASTLGGPLNEQFF. This chain uses TRBV11-2 with TRBJ2-1, with D tentatively TRBD2 (7 bases). The germline V and J ends were trimmed by 7 bases and 6 bases, with 16 bases remaining between them. The CDR3 runs 14 residues. Germline V lookup: CDR1 SGHAT, CDR2 FQNNGV.

In this sample, this clonotype turned up a few times. The chain is built from TRBV7-2 and TRBJ2-2, with D hard to call. The ends were cut back, 3 bases at V and 5 bases at J, with 10 bases in the middle. The CDR3 has 14 amino acids. The germline V gene encodes CDR1 SGHTA and CDR2 FQGNSA. In nucleotides, the CDR3 is TGTGCCAGCAGCTTTATGACGGCGACCGGGGAGCTGTTTTTT. Protein sequence: CASSFMTATGELFF.

In its sample, this clonotype was seen a few times. The gene calls are TRBV29-1 and TRBJ2-7; D might be TRBD2 (5 bases). CDR1 is SQVTM, CDR2 ANQGSEA, per germline. With 6 bases removed from V and 6 bases from J, the gap between germline ends came to 21 bases. The CDR3 runs 14 residues. CDR3 sequence: CSVEENSETREQYF. Here the CDR3 DNA reads TGCAGCGTGGAGGAAAACTCCGAAACGCGCGAGCAGTACTTC.

This clonotype occurred many times. The V gene is TRBV29-1, the J gene TRBJ2-1; the D gene is possibly TRBD2 (7 bases). The CDR3 totals 13 residues. CDR1 is SQVTM, CDR2 ANQGSEA, per germline. V was cut by 7 bases and J by 2 bases, with 12 bases left in between. The CDR3 sequence is CSERDITYNEQFF. The DNA of the CDR3 is TGCAGCGAGCGGGACATAACCTACAATGAGCAGTTCTTC.

This clonotype was counted at least ten times. The chain combines TRBV6-5 with TRBJ2-2; D is unclear. The CDR3 loop spans 11 amino acids. V was clipped by 6 bases and J by 8 bases, with 7 bases between them. Per germline, CDR1 MNHEY and CDR2 SVGAGI. CDR3 sequence: CASSKKGELFF. In DNA, the CDR3 is TGTGCCAGCAGCAAAAAGGGGGAGCTGTTTTTT.

This clonotype was counted at least ten times. The rearrangement uses TRBV7-3 and TRBJ2-3; perhaps D is TRBD1 or TRBD2 (5 bases each). The V gene's germline CDR1 is SGHTA and CDR2 FQGTGA. With 4 bases removed from V and 6 bases from J, the gap between germline ends came to 20 bases. The CDR3 runs 16 residues. The DNA for the CDR3 is TGTGCCAGCAGCTCCCGGGGCGGAGATGCAAGGGATACGCAGTATTTT. The encoded protein is CASSSRGGDARDTQYF. The whole variable domain, filled in from reference TRBV7-3 and TRBJ2-3, reads GAGVSQTPSNKVTEKGKYVELRCDPISGHTALYWYRQSLGQGPEFLIYFQGTGAADDSGLPNDRFFAVRPEGSVSTLKIQRTERGDSAVYLCASSSRGGDARDTQYFGPGTRLTVL.

This clonotype was detected only a few times. The chain carries TRBV20-1 and TRBJ2-1; D assignment may be TRBD1 or TRBD2 (5 bases each). This CDR3 has 16 residues. The V gene's germline CDR1 is DFQATT and CDR2 SNEGSKA (reference sequence). Trimming removed 2 bases at V and 3 bases at J, with 17 bases between. The CDR3 DNA follows: TGCAGTGCTAGATTAGACAGCCGGGGAGACTACAATGAGCAGTTCTTC. It encodes CSARLDSRGDYNEQFF.

This chain links TRBV7-2 with TRBJ2-1; 10 bases agree with TRBD2. CDR1 is SGHTA, CDR2 FQGNSA, per germline. The CDR3 totals 16 residues. J lost 7 bases, V lost 0 bases, and 6 bases had no gene match. In DNA, the CDR3 is TGTGCCAGCAGCTTAGCGTTGGTAGCGGGAGGAAATGAGCAGTTCTTC. Protein: CASSLALVAGGNEQFF.

This clonotype was observed at least ten times. The rearrangement links TRBV29-1 to TRBJ2-1; 11 positions agree with TRBD2. CDR3 size: 14 residues. Germline lookup yields CDR1 SQVTM and CDR2 ANQGSEA. With V trimmed by 6 bases and J by 4 bases, 5 bases remained unmatched. CDR3 loop: CSVGLAGGYNEQFF. The CDR3 bases are TGCAGCGTCGGACTAGCGGGCGGTTACAATGAGCAGTTCTTC.

This clonotype was counted only a few times. The rearrangement joins TRBV5-1 to TRBJ2-7, with TRBD1 matching 9 bases. V lost 4 bases, J lost 3 bases, and 5 bases stayed unmatched. Looked up from germline, CDR1 is SGHRS and CDR2 is YFSETQ. This CDR3 spans 14 amino acids. CDR3 sequence reads: CASSDGTGNYEQYF. The CDR3 DNA reads TGCGCCAGCAGCGACGGGACAGGGAACTACGAGCAGTACTTC.

This clonotype was observed a few times. V and J are TRBV14 and TRBJ1-2, with D possibly TRBD1 on 5 matching bases. Germline V gene sequence: CDR1 SGHDN, CDR2 FVKESK. The CDR3 is 15 residues long. V lost 0 bases to trimming and J lost 7 bases, with 15 bases between them. The CDR3 coding sequence is TGTGCCAGCAGCCAAGATCGCAGGGTGGCCCTTGGCTACACCTTC. Translated, it gives CASSQDRRVALGYTF.

This clonotype was detected only a few times. The genes are TRBV7-9 and TRBJ1-1; D is undetermined. The CDR3 runs to 13 residues. The V gene's germline CDR1 is SEHNR and CDR2 FQNEAQ (reference sequence). V was trimmed by 3 bases and J by 3 bases, leaving 8 bases between them. CDR3: CASSLNGDTEAFF. The DNA of the CDR3 is TGTGCCAGCAGCTTGAATGGTGACACTGAAGCTTTCTTT.

This clonotype was found many times. The genes are TRBV7-6 and TRBJ2-1; D possibly uses TRBD1 or TRBD2 (5 bases each). V lost 0 bases, J lost 5 bases, and 8 bases lay in between. CDR3 length equals 14 residues. Germline V gene lookup returns CDR1 SGHVS and CDR2 FNYEAQ. CDR3 in DNA: TGTGCCAGCAGCTTAGCGGGGGTAAACAATGAGCAGTTCTTC. Translated, it gives CASSLAGVNNEQFF.

This clonotype was found many times. The V gene is TRBV12-3 or TRBV12-4, the J gene TRBJ1-1, with D tentatively TRBD1 (5 bases). The CDR3 totals 14 residues. The germline V and J ends were trimmed by 0 bases and 7 bases, with 12 bases remaining between them. The chain's CDR3 is CASSLAGVLGEAFF. DNA of the CDR3: TGTGCCAGCAGTTTAGCGGGGGTATTAGGTGAAGCTTTCTTT.

This clonotype was detected many times. The rearrangement uses TRBV10-3 and TRBJ2-3; 8 positions agree with TRBD2. This CDR3 contains 14 residues. V dropped 7 bases and J dropped 4; count of bases not matched to a gene: 7. The germline gives CDR1 ENHRY, CDR2 SYGVKD. Here the CDR3 DNA reads TGTGCCATCACGTCGGGGGGGCGGTCAGATACGCAGTATTTT. Translated, it gives CAITSGGRSDTQYF.

This clonotype was counted ten times or more. The V call is TRBV12-3 or TRBV12-4, the J call TRBJ2-7; 9 positions match TRBD2. Losses at the gene ends were 3 bases for V and 2 bases for J; bases not matched to a gene: 11. The CDR3 has 17 residues. Here the CDR3 DNA reads TGTGCCAGCAGTTTTAGTTTGATAGCGGGAGAACCCTACGAGCAGTACTTC. This gives the protein CASSFSLIAGEPYEQYF.

V is TRBV27 and J is TRBJ2-1; a possible D gene is TRBD1 (6 bases). Germline V gene sequence: CDR1 MNHEY, CDR2 SMNVEV (reference sequence). The germline V and J ends were trimmed by 6 bases and 9 bases, with 18 bases remaining between them. This CDR3 is 14 amino acids long. The DNA of the CDR3 is TGTGCCAGCAGGTGGGGGCGCGCAGAGGGTGAGCAGTTCTTC. Residues: CASRWGRAEGEQFF.

Many counts were recorded for this clonotype. This chain joins TRBV5-1 and TRBJ2-1; no definite D call. CDR1 is SGHRS, CDR2 YFSETQ, per germline. V was shortened by 2 bases and J by 10 bases, with 13 bases between the two germline ends. This CDR3 has 13 amino acids. The CDR3: CASSLKFESEQFF. In nucleotides, the CDR3 is TGCGCCAGCAGCTTAAAGTTTGAAAGCGAGCAGTTCTTC.

This clonotype was counted many times. The germline gene is not matched at one end of the junction; a read error may be the cause. The chain is built from TRBV12-3 or TRBV12-4 and TRBJ2-5, with D maybe TRBD2 (6 bases). There are 14 residues in the CDR3. In DNA, the CDR3 is TGTGCCAGCAATTTAGCGGACCTCCAAGAGACCCAGTACTTC. This codes for CASNLADLQETQYF.

In the case of this clonotype: This sequence may be a read error, since a much larger clone differs from it by one base. The CDR3 region has the DNA TGCTCCAGCAGCTTGGATGGGGTATCTAGCACAGATACGCAGTATTTT. This encodes CSSSLDGVSSTDTQYF. This sequence joins TRBV5-1 and TRBJ2-3; D gene unclear. The germline V gene has CDR1 SGHRS and CDR2 YFSETQ. This CDR3 contains 16 residues.

This chain uses TRBV7-8 with TRBJ2-7, with D uncertain. The CDR3 runs 15 residues. V was pared by 0 bases and J by 3 bases, with 12 bases between. Per germline, CDR1 SGHVS and CDR2 FQNEAQ. CDR3 sequence: CASSLAVVSHYEQYF. CDR3 sequence (DNA): TGTGCCAGCAGCTTAGCTGTGGTCAGCCACTACGAGCAGTACTTC.

The chain employs TRBV6-5 and TRBJ2-7; D is unresolved. Germline assignment: CDR1 MNHEY and CDR2 SVGAGI. CDR3 length: 12 residues. Trimming cost V 6 bases and J 6 bases, with 12 bases left between them. This CDR3 reads CASRQLSGEQYF. The CDR3, as DNA: TGTGCCAGCAGACAGCTTTCGGGCGAGCAGTACTTC.

This clonotype was detected a few times. V is TRBV14 and J is TRBJ2-5; D is undetermined. V gave up 4 bases and J gave up 2 bases, with 8 bases separating them. The CDR3 consists of 13 residues. Germline lookup yields CDR1 SGHDN and CDR2 FVKESK. CDR3 region: CASSRVLQETQYF. The CDR3 bases are TGTGCCAGCAGCCGGGTCCTACAAGAGACCCAGTACTTC. Complete variable domain (other parts from reference TRBV14 and TRBJ2-5): EAGVTQFPSHSVIEKGQTVTLRCDPISGHDNLYWYRRVMGKEIKFLLHFVKESKQDESGMPNNRFLAERTGGTYSTLKVQPAELEDSGVYFCASSRVLQETQYFGPGTRLLVL.